This passage covers 12 T cell receptor beta chains from one sample sequenced in a study of T cell responses to AZD1222 COVID-19 vaccine. This table comes from immunoSEQ multiplex PCR, and its TCRdb copy is limited to in-frame clones, with some not included. The data contain about 160,000 clones, about 90% of them singletons. The sample consisted of peripheral blood, taken on day 0 of AZD1222 vaccination. Receptor source: an adult in good health.

This clone was observed a few times. At one end, the junction sequence differs from germline, possibly due to a read error. The chain carries TRBV29-1 and TRBJ1-2, with D hard to call. Per germline, CDR1 SQVTM and CDR2 ANQGSEA. The CDR3 loop spans 10 amino acids. The CDR3 coding sequence is TGCAGCGTTGTCCAAACAGTGGCCGCCTTC. Translated, it gives CSVVQTVAAF.

A single count supports this clone. The chain has TRBV6-1 and TRBJ1-1; possibly TRBD1 for D (6 bases). Trimming removed 3 bases at V and 6 bases at J, with 8 bases between. This CDR3 has 12 residues. Looked up from germline, CDR1 is MNHNS and CDR2 is SASEGT. The CDR3 here is CASSEAGAEAFF. Here the CDR3 DNA reads TGTGCCAGCAGTGAGGCAGGGGCTGAAGCTTTCTTT.

This clone was seen a single time. The V call is TRBV5-4, the J call TRBJ2-2, with TRBD1 as a possible D gene (5 bases). The ends were cut back, 3 bases at V and 1 base at J, with 13 bases in the middle. The germline V gene has CDR1 SGHNT and CDR2 YYREEE (reference sequence). This CDR3 has 16 amino acids. CDR3 sequence reads: CASSSGRGENTGELFF. Here the CDR3 DNA reads TGTGCCAGCAGCTCCGGTAGGGGTGAGAACACCGGGGAGCTGTTTTTT.

The chain combines TRBV5-8 with TRBJ1-4; D unresolved. V lost 1 base to trimming and J lost 3 bases, with 7 bases between them. Germline V gives CDR1 SGHTS, CDR2 YDEGEE. There are 14 residues in the CDR3. The CDR3 bases are TGTGCCAGCAGCTTGAGGCCCTCTAATGAAAAACTGTTTTTT. This sequence encodes CASSLRPSNEKLFF.

The chain is built from TRBV28 and TRBJ1-1; 8 bases align to TRBD1. J was trimmed by 1 base and V by 3 bases; bases with no gene match: 4. The CDR3 is 15 amino acids. CDR1 and CDR2 from the germline V gene are MDHEN and SYDVKM. The CDR3 nucleotides are TGTGCCAGCAGTTTGCCCGGACAGGGGAACACTGAAGCTTTCTTT. Translated: CASSLPGQGNTEAFF.

This clone appeared a single time. The rearrangement joins TRBV24-1 to TRBJ2-3; 9 bases are shared with TRBD2. The J segment lost 6 bases and the V segment lost 2 bases, leaving 8 bases of the junction unmatched. Germline V lookup: CDR1 KGHDR, CDR2 SFDVKD. This CDR3 comprises 16 residues. The CDR3 DNA follows: TGTGCCACCAGTGATTATATAGCGGGGGCTGACGATACGCAGTATTTT. Translating gives CATSDYIAGADDTQYF.

The chain couples TRBV18 to TRBJ1-4, with a possible D match to TRBD1 (6 bases). Trimming took 6 bases from V and 12 from J, leaving 20 bases between them. Germline lookup yields CDR1 KGHSH and CDR2 LQKENI. This CDR3 has 14 amino acids. In DNA, the CDR3 is TGTGCCAGCTCGGAAGGATTGGACAGCGGGGAACTGTTTTTT. Protein sequence: CASSEGLDSGELFF. The whole variable domain, filled in from reference TRBV18 and TRBJ1-4, reads NAGVMQNPRHLVRRRGQEARLRCSPMKGHSHVYWYRQLPEEGLKFMVYLQKENIIDESGMPKERFSAEFPKEGPSILRIQQVVRGDSAAYFCASSEGLDSGELFFGSGTQLSVL.

The rearrangement uses TRBV28 and TRBJ1-2, with D unresolved. The ends were cut back, 5 bases at V and 4 bases at J, with 11 bases in the middle. The germline V gene encodes CDR1 MDHEN and CDR2 SYDVKM. This CDR3 is built from 13 residues. The CDR3 region has the DNA TGTGCCAGCAGTCTAGAGCTACCCTATGGCTACACCTTC. Residues: CASSLELPYGYTF.

This chain joins TRBV6-5 and TRBJ2-1; the match to TRBD1 covers 8 bases. J lost 5 bases, V lost 6 bases, and 9 bases had no gene match. The germline gives CDR1 MNHEY, CDR2 SVGAGI. The CDR3 sequence is 15 residues long. CDR3 residues: CASSPGTGHHNEQFF. CDR3 nucleotide sequence: TGTGCCAGCAGCCCCGGGACAGGACACCACAATGAGCAGTTCTTC.

V gene TRBV11-2 combines with J gene TRBJ2-7, with 8 bases matching TRBD1. The CDR3 contains 15 residues. V dropped 5 bases and J dropped 2; count of bases not matched to a gene: 8. CDR1 is SGHAT and CDR2 is FQNNGV in the germline V gene. CDR3 nucleotide sequence: TGTGCCAGCAGCGCTGCCGGGACAGGACCCTACGAGCAGTACTTC. Protein: CASSAAGTGPYEQYF.

The rearrangement uses TRBV6-5 and TRBJ2-1; weak D call: TRBD1 (6 bases). The germline V gene encodes CDR1 MNHEY and CDR2 SVGAGI. Deletions cut 11 bases from V and 5 bases from J, with 16 bases between. The CDR3 is made up of 13 amino acids. CDR3 nucleotide sequence: TGTGCCGTTACTTCAAGACAGGACAATGAGCAGTTCTTC. Translated: CAVTSRQDNEQFF.

V usage is TRBV19 and J usage is TRBJ2-1; no firm D call. The CDR3 totals 17 residues. The germline V and J ends were trimmed by 0 bases and 0 bases, with 12 bases remaining between them. Per germline, CDR1 LNHDA and CDR2 SQIVND (reference sequence). CDR3: CASSIDLSSGSYNEQFF. The CDR3 nucleotides are TGTGCCAGTAGTATAGATCTGTCCTCGGGCTCCTACAATGAGCAGTTCTTC.